The 17 T cell receptor beta chains given below trace back to one sample, sequenced in a study of blood T cell repertoires in COVID-19. Here immunoSEQ multiplex PCR was the method, and the copy in TCRdb shows in-frame clones only, minus some. The sample carries about 260,000 clones, 88% recorded once. The sequencing input was peripheral blood. The source is a woman between 70 and 85 years old with COVID-19, enrolled during active disease.

In regard to this clone: The same CDR3 arises from other DNA sequences in this sample as well. The V call is TRBV6-4, the J call TRBJ1-1; a weak D match, TRBD1 (5 bases). The CDR3 has 13 residues. The V gene lost 6 bases and the J gene lost 5 bases, with 13 bases spanning the gap. The germline V gene has CDR1 MRHNA and CDR2 SNTAGT. The CDR3 nucleotides are TGTGCCAGCAGCCTAACGGGGGGGACTGAAGCTTTCTTT. Residues: CASSLTGGTEAFF.

V gene TRBV10-3 combines with J gene TRBJ2-3; D ambiguous. V was pared by 4 bases and J by 4 bases, with 6 bases between. The CDR3 runs 12 residues. Per germline, CDR1 ENHRY and CDR2 SYGVKD. This chain's CDR3 is CAISGVADTQYF. Here the CDR3 DNA reads TGTGCCATCAGTGGAGTGGCAGATACGCAGTATTTT.

The chain joins TRBV19 to TRBJ1-5; D gene ambiguous. CDR1 and CDR2 (germline): LNHDA, SQIVND (reference sequence). Between the trimmed V and J ends, which lost 6 bases and 0 bases, there was a span of 15 bases. The CDR3 extends over 16 amino acids. The CDR3 spells CASRPLTHVSNQPQHF. CDR3 nucleotides: TGTGCCAGTAGGCCCCTGACACACGTTAGCAATCAGCCCCAGCATTTT.

The chain carries TRBV25-1 and TRBJ1-2; 7 bases are a match to TRBD1. This CDR3 comprises 15 residues. From germline, CDR1 is MGHDK and CDR2 SYGVNS. The J segment lost 1 base and the V segment lost 4 bases, leaving 6 bases of the junction unmatched. CDR3 sequence (DNA): TGTGCCAGCAGTGGGGACAGCCCACTTAACTATGGCTACACCTTC. It is translated as CASSGDSPLNYGYTF.

The chain uses TRBV18 and TRBJ1-5; D not certain. The CDR3 is 17 residues long. The V gene lost 2 bases and the J gene lost 2 bases, with 16 bases spanning the gap. CDR1 and CDR2 from the germline V gene are KGHSH and LQKENI. The CDR3 nucleotides read TGTGCCAGCTCACCAAACGACGCAGGCGTTCGCAATCAGCCCCAGCATTTT. Translating it yields CASSPNDAGVRNQPQHF.

The chain uses TRBV19 and TRBJ2-3; 8 nucleotides line up with TRBD2. The CDR3 is 15 amino acids. The V gene's germline CDR1 is LNHDA and CDR2 SQIVND (reference sequence). Unmatched junction bases numbered 6, after V lost 7 bases and J lost 0 bases. CDR3 protein: CASTEAGVSTDTQYF. The CDR3, as DNA: TGTGCCAGTACCGAAGCGGGAGTGAGCACAGATACGCAGTATTTT. Looking up the rest from reference TRBV19 and TRBJ2-3 gives the full variable domain: DGGITQSPKYLFRKEGQNVTLSCEQNLNHDAMYWYRQDPGQGLRLIYYSQIVNDFQKGDIAEGYSVSREKKESFPLTVTSAQKNPTAFYLCASTEAGVSTDTQYFGPGTRLTVL.

The CDR3, as DNA: TGTGCCAGCAGCGGAGGCCGGGACAGGGTATTCAATGAGCAGTTCTTC. This gives the protein CASSGGRDRVFNEQFF. The V and J genes are TRBV6-2 or TRBV6-3 and TRBJ2-1; 9 nucleotides match TRBD1. Germline CDR1 and CDR2: MNHEY and SVGEGT. J lost 6 bases, V lost 6 bases, and 12 bases had no gene match. The length of the CDR3 is 16 residues.

This chain connects TRBV11-3 to TRBJ2-7; a possible D gene is TRBD2 (6 bases). The CDR3 is made up of 15 amino acids. V lost 1 base and J lost 5, with 15 bases in between. CDR1 and CDR2 from the germline V gene are SGHNT and YENEEA. CDR3 DNA: TGTGCCAGCAGCTTAGCCACGGGAGCCATCCACGAGCAGTACTTC. This codes for CASSLATGAIHEQYF. Complete variable domain (other parts from reference TRBV11-3 and TRBJ2-7): EAGVVQSPRYKIIEKKQPVAFWCNPISGHNTLYWYLQNLGQGPELLIRYENEEAVDDSQLPKDRFSAERLKGVDSTLKIQPAELGDSAVYLCASSLATGAIHEQYFGPGTRLTVT.

The genes are TRBV5-4 and TRBJ1-1, with 7 bases that match TRBD1. The CDR3 has 16 amino acids. The trim removed 4 bases at V and 1 base at J, leaving 10 bases unmatched. Germline-derived CDR1 and CDR2 are SGHNT and YYREEE (reference sequence). The CDR3 loop reads CASSPIPGQRNTEAFF. DNA of the CDR3: TGTGCCAGCAGCCCGATTCCGGGACAGCGGAACACTGAAGCTTTCTTT. The complete variable domain, with remaining parts taken from reference TRBV5-4 and TRBJ1-1, reads ETGVTQSPTHLIKTRGQQVTLRCSSQSGHNTVSWYQQALGQGPQFIFQYYREEENGRGNFPPRFSGLQFPNYSSELNVNALELDDSALYLCASSPIPGQRNTEAFFGQGTRLTVV.

This chain links TRBV18 with TRBJ2-6; D gene unclear. Germline CDR1 reads KGHSH; CDR2 reads LQKENI. Trimming stripped 7 bases from V and 0 bases from J, with 16 bases between. The CDR3 covers 17 residues. For the CDR3, the DNA is TGTGCCAGCTACCAGGAAATACTGAGCTCTGGGGCCAACGTCCTGACTTTC. Translation: CASYQEILSSGANVLTF.

The rearrangement uses TRBV27 and TRBJ1-3; a possible D gene is TRBD1 (5 bases). The CDR3 is 15 amino acids. Looked up from germline, CDR1 is MNHEY and CDR2 is SMNVEV (reference sequence). Trimming pared 5 bases from V and 0 bases from J, leaving 11 bases between. The CDR3 region has the DNA TGTGCCAGCAGTCCTCGGACACTCTCTGGAAACACCATATATTTT. Amino acid sequence: CASSPRTLSGNTIYF.

The chain recombines TRBV6-5 with TRBJ2-1; perhaps TRBD2 as D (5 bases). Trimming pared 9 bases from V and 2 bases from J, leaving 14 bases between. The length of the CDR3 is 14 residues. CDR1 MNHEY and CDR2 SVGAGI come from the germline V gene. CDR3 protein: CASTMDGAYNEQFF. The CDR3 coding sequence is TGTGCCAGTACGATGGACGGGGCCTACAATGAGCAGTTCTTC.

This rearrangement joins TRBV5-6 to TRBJ2-3; D is possibly TRBD2 (7 bases). V lost 0 bases and J 6 bases, leaving 17 bases between the germline ends. This CDR3 comprises 16 residues. Germline V CDR1 and CDR2: SGHDT, YYEEEE. CDR3: CASSLVGAGTTDTQYF. DNA for the CDR3: TGTGCCAGCAGCTTGGTGGGGGCAGGGACTACTGATACGCAGTATTTT.

The chain couples TRBV12-3 or TRBV12-4 to TRBJ2-5; a possible D gene is TRBD2 (7 bases). V lost 3 bases and J lost 6, with 11 bases in between. This CDR3 contains 13 residues. CDR3: CASSLGGGKTQYF. The CDR3 DNA follows: TGTGCCAGCAGTTTGGGCGGGGGCAAGACCCAGTACTTC.

This clone showed up just once. V gene TRBV29-1 combines with J gene TRBJ1-1; TRBD1 is a possible D gene (6 bases). V dropped 3 bases and J dropped 5 bases, with 13 bases sitting between them. The germline gives CDR1 SQVTM, CDR2 ANQGSEA. The CDR3 is 13 residues long. The CDR3 protein is CSVDRGGRTEAFF. In DNA form, the CDR3 reads TGCAGCGTTGATAGGGGGGGAAGGACTGAAGCTTTCTTT.

CDR3: CASSQWSSGRMNTGELFF. CDR3 sequence (DNA): TGTGCCAGCAGCCAGTGGTCTAGCGGGAGGATGAACACCGGGGAGCTGTTTTTT. The chain has TRBV3-1 (or the pseudogene TRBV3-2) and TRBJ2-2; 11 bases map to TRBD2. Germline CDR1 is LGHDT and CDR2 is YNNKEL (reference sequence). V trimming: 3 bases; J trimming: 1 base; junction bases outside the gene matches: 7. The CDR3 consists of 18 residues.

The chain uses TRBV7-9 and TRBJ1-5; D call uncertain. The CDR3 sequence is 14 residues long. Trimming shortened V by 1 base and J by 6 bases, and 10 bases separated the two germline ends. Germline CDR1 is SEHNR and CDR2 is FQNEAQ (reference sequence). The CDR3 DNA reads TGTGCCAGCAGCTTAGAGACGGGTACTCAGCCCCAGCATTTT. Amino acid sequence: CASSLETGTQPQHF.